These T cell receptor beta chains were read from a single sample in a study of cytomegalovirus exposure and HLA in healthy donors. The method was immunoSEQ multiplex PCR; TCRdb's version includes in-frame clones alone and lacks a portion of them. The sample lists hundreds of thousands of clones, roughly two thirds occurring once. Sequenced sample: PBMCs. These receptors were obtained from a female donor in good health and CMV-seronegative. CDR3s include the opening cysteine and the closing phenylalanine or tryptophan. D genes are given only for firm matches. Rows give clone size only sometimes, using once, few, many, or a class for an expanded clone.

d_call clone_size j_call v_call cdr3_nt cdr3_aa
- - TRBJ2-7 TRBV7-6 TGTGCCAGCAGCTTAGTCCCGGACGAGCAGTACTTC CASSLVPDEQYF
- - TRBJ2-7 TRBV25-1 TGTGCCAGCAGTTCTTTGTACAGGGATATTTACGAGCAGTACTTC CASSSLYRDIYEQYF
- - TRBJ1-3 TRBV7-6 TGTGCCAGCAGCTTGCGGGAAAGAAACACCATATATTTT CASSLRERNTIYF
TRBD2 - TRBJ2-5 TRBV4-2 TGTGCCAGCAGCCAACCCCTAGCGGGAGGCCCTGAGACCCAGTACTTC CASSQPLAGGPETQYF
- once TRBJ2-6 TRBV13 TGTGCCAGCAGCTTAGGCCTCGTCTTTTCCTCTGGGGCCAACGTCCTGACTTTC CASSLGLVFSSGANVLTF
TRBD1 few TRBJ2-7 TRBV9 TGTGCCAGCAGCGTAGGGTGGGACAGGGACTCCTACGAGCAGTACTTC CASSVGWDRDSYEQYF
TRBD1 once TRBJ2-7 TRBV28 TGTGCCAGCAGTATGTTAGGGGGCACTTACGAGCAGTACTTC CASSMLGGTYEQYF
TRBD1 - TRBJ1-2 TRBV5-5 TGTGCCAGCAGCCAACAGGGGCACTATGGCTACACCTTC CASSQQGHYGYTF
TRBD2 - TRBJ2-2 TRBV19 TGTGCCAGTAGTATCGGTAGCGGGATGAGCACCGGGGAGCTGTTTTTT CASSIGSGMSTGELFF
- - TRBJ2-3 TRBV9 TGTGCCAGCAGCGTAGAACTACCCACAGATACGCAGTATTTT CASSVELPTDTQYF
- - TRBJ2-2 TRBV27 TGTGCCAGCAGTTTACTTTCCACCGGGGAGCTGTTTTTT CASSLLSTGELFF
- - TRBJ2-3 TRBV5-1 TGCGCCAGCAGCTTGGACGCGGGTGCAGATACGCAGTATTTT CASSLDAGADTQYF
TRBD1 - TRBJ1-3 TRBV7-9 TGTGCCAGCAGCCCAGGACAGGGGTATGGAAACACCATATATTTT CASSPGQGYGNTIYF
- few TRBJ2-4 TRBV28 TGTGCCAGCAGTTTATTGGGACTCAAAAACATTCAGTACTTC CASSLLGLKNIQYF
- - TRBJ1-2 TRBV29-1 TGCAGCGTTGAAGATCTAGGTAATGGCTACACCTTC CSVEDLGNGYTF
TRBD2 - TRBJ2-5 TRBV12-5 TGTGCTAGTGGGTCACTAGCGGGAGAGACCCAGTACTTC CASGSLAGETQYF
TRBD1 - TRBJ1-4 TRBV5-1 TGCGCCAGCAGAGGAACCGGGACAGGGGGTGAAAAACTGTTTTTT CASRGTGTGGEKLFF
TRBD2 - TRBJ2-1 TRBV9 TGTGCCAGCAGCTCCTCCGGTGTAGCGGGAGCCAATGAGCAGTTCTTC CASSSSGVAGANEQFF
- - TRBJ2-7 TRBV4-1 TGCGCCAGCAGCCAAGATCCCCCCCTACTAGGCGGCCCAACCTACGAGCAGTACTTC CASSQDPPLLGGPTYEQYF
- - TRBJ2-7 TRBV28 TGTGCCAGCAGTTCCGTCGCCTACGAGCAGTACTTC CASSSVAYEQYF
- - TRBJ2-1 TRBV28 TGTGCCAGCAGTTTAGCGGGACTGGGACACAATGAGCAGTTCTTC CASSLAGLGHNEQFF
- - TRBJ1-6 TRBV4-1 TGCGCCAGCAGCCCTGAACAGAGCTCCTATAATTCACCCCTCCACTTT CASSPEQSSYNSPLHF
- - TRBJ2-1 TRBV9 TGTGCCAGCAGCGAGGACTTGTCCTACAATGAGCAGTTCTTC CASSEDLSYNEQFF
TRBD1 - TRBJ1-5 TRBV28 TGTGCCAGCAGAACACAGGGGGCGCGTAGCAATCAGCCCCAGCATTTT CASRTQGARSNQPQHF
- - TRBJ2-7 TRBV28 TGTGCCAGCAGTTCTATCCCCCCCTACGAGCAGTACTTC CASSSIPPYEQYF
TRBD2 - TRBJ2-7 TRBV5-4 TGTGCCAGCAGCTTGGCGGGACCGGGACTAGCGGGAGCCTACGAGCAGTACTTC CASSLAGPGLAGAYEQYF
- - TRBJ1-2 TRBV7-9 TGTTCCAGCAGCTCTTCCCAGGGCAGCATCTATGGCTACACCTTC CSSSSSQGSIYGYTF
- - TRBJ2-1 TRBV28 TGTGCCAGCAGTTTCCTCCGTTACAATGAGCAGTTCTTC CASSFLRYNEQFF
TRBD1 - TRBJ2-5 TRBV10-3 TGTGCCAGCCGGACAGGGGGCGCGGTGGAGACCCAGTACTTC CASRTGGAVETQYF
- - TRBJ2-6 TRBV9 TGTGCCAGCAGCGGATACAGGGTTTCTGGGGCCAACGTCCTGACTTTC CASSGYRVSGANVLTF
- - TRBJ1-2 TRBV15 TGTGCCACCAGCGGACGACCGATAGAGGGAAATGGCTACACCTTC CATSGRPIEGNGYTF
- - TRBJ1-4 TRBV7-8 TGTGCCAGCAGCACTCGCTGGGGACAAACTAATGAAAAACTGTTTTTT CASSTRWGQTNEKLFF
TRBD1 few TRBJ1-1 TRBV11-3 TGTGCCAGCAGCTTACAAGGACAGGACACTGAAGCTTTCTTT CASSLQGQDTEAFF
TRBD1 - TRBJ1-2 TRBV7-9 TGTGCCAGCAGCTTACCAGGGGGCAGGAACTATGGCTACACCTTC CASSLPGGRNYGYTF
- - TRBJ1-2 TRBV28 TGTGCCAGCAGTCCACAGGGAAGTAGGGGCTACACCTTC CASSPQGSRGYTF
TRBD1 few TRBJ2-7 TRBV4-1 TGCGCCAGCAGTCTGAACAGGGGAACCTACGAGCAGTACTTC CASSLNRGTYEQYF
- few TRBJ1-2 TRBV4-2 TGTGCCAGCAGCCAAGTGGGCACGGACTCTAACTATGGCTACACCTTC CASSQVGTDSNYGYTF